The clone carrying this TCR beta chain appeared a single time. The antigen remains undetermined. These data originate in a study of T cells in Graves' hyperthyroidism and ophthalmopathy. As for the study in general: The blood sample was taken at first diagnosis, before treatment began. Study results and caveats: Most thyroid-expanded clonotypes above 0.001 were also found in blood.

Exclusion followed for patients with uncontrolled infection, other autoimmune disease, pregnancy or lactation. Thyroid ultrasound and orbital computed tomography, with clinical symptoms and serum thyroxine and TRAb, informed diagnoses. TCR beta CDR3 regions were amplified from RNA transcripts. During a first-round RT-PCR of the TCR CDR3, the HTBI primer set was used. MiXCR, applied by TCRdb to the multiplex PCR reads, yields one record per CDR3 protein. The table has 500,000 to 800,000 distinct CDR3 sequences, 14% seen once. Losses at the gene ends were 1 base for V and 8 bases for J; bases not matched to a gene: 2. The CDR3 runs to 15 residues. From germline, CDR1 is MGHRA and CDR2 YSYEKL.

J is TRBJ1-6 and V is TRBV4-1, with 10 bases identical to TRBD1. The sequence came from a woman between 45 and 60 years old with Graves' ophthalmopathy. Material: blood. CDR3 sequence reads: CASSQAGQGYSPLHF. CDR3 DNA: TGCGCCAGCAGCCAAGCGGGACAGGGGTATTCACCCCTCCACTTT.